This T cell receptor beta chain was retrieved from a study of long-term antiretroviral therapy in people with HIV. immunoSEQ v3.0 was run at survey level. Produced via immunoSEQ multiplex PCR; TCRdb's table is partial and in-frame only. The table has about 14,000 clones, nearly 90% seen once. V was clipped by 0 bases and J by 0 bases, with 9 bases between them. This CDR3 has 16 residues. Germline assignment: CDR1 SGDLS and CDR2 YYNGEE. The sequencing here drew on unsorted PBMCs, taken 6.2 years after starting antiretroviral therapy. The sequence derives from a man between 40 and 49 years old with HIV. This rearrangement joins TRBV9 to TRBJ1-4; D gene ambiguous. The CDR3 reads CASSVGSGATNEKLFF. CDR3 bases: TGTGCCAGCAGCGTAGGATCCGGAGCAACTAATGAAAAACTGTTTTTT.